Included here is one T cell receptor beta chain sequence, with context. The sample comes from a study of T-cell reconstitution after alpha-beta-depleted transplantation in children. Using unique molecular identifiers, the investigators prepared the TCRbeta library. TCRdb re-called the PCR reads through MiXCR, storing one row per CDR3 protein. The sample lists approximately 200,000 distinct CDR3 sequences, 13% to 15% occurring once. This sequence was found in a human donor who donated a stem cell graft to a child with acute lymphoblastic leukemia. The source was PBMCs from the stem cell graft donor, collected from the stem cell graft.

The CDR3 DNA follows: TGCAGTGCCCGAGGAAGCGGGAGGGCCGGTGATGAGCAGTTCTTC. This sequence encodes CSARGSGRAGDEQFF. The V gene is TRBV20-1, the J gene TRBJ2-1; the match to TRBD2 covers 10 bases. Per the germline V gene, CDR1 is DFQATT and CDR2 is SNEGSKA (reference sequence). This CDR3 is 15 amino acids long. V was clipped by 6 bases and J by 8 bases; unmatched bases: 13.